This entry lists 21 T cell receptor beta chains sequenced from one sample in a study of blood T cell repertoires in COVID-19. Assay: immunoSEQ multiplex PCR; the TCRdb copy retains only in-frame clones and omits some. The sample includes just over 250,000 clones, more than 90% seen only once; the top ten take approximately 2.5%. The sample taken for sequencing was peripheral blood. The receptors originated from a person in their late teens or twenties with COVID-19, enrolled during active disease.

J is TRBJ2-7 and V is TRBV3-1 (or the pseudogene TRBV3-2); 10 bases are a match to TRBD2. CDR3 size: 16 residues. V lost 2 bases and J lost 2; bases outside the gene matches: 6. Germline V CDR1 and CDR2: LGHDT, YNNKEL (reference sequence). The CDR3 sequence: CASSQSLAGATYEQYF. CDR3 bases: TGTGCCAGCAGCCAATCCCTAGCGGGAGCAACCTACGAGCAGTACTTC.

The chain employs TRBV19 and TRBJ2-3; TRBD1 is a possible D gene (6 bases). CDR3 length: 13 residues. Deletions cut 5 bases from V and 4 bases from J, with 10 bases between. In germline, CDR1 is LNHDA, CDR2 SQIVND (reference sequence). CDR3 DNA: TGTGCCAGTAGTCCATACAGGGCAGATACGCAGTATTTT. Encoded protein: CASSPYRADTQYF.

DNA of the CDR3: TGTGCCAGCAGTTACCCCGAAGAGGCTCAGCCCCAGCATTTT. This encodes CASSYPEEAQPQHF. V usage is TRBV6-6 and J usage is TRBJ1-5; D not certain. The CDR3 runs 14 residues. Germline V gene data show CDR1 as MNHNY and CDR2 as SVGAGI (reference sequence). V dropped 2 bases and J dropped 6 bases, with 11 bases sitting between them.

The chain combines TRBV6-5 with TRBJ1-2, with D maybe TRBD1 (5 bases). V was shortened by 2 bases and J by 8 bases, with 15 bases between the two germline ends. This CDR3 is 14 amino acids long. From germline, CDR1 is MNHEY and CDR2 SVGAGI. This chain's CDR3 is CASSYASGLGGYTF. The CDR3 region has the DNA TGTGCCAGCAGTTACGCCTCAGGGCTTGGGGGCTACACCTTC.

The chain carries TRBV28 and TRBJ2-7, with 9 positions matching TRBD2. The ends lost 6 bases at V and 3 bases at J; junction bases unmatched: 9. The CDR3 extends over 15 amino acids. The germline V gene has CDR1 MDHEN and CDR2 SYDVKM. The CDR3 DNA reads TGTGCCAGCAGCCCGAGGGGGCGGGAGGGCTACGAGCAGTACTTC. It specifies CASSPRGREGYEQYF.

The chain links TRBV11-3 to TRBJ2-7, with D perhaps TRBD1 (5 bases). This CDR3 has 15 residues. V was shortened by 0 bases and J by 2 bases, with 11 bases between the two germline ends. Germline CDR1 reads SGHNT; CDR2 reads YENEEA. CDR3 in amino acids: CASSLDYARAYEQYF. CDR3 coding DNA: TGTGCCAGCAGCTTAGATTACGCCAGGGCCTACGAGCAGTACTTC.

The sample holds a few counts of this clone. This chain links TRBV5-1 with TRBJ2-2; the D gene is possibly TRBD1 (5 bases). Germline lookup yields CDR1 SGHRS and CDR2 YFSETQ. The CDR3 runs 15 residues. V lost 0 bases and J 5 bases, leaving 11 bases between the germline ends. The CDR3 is CASSLVVRVTGELFF. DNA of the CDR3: TGCGCCAGCAGCTTGGTAGTCAGGGTAACCGGGGAGCTGTTTTTT.

The CDR3 DNA is TGTGCCAGCAGCGTATATCAGGATCAGCCCCAGCATTTT. Protein: CASSVYQDQPQHF. The chain links TRBV9 to TRBJ1-5; D is uncertain. The CDR3 has 13 residues. Germline V lookup: CDR1 SGDLS, CDR2 YYNGEE. Deletions cut 1 base from V and 5 bases from J, with 7 bases between.

This CDR3 reads CASSARVSSYNEQFF. CDR3 coding DNA: TGTGCCAGCAGCGCCAGGGTGTCCTCCTACAATGAGCAGTTCTTC. J is TRBJ2-1 and V is TRBV9; TRBD1 might be the D (5 bases). The CDR3 consists of 15 residues. The V end was cut by 3 bases, the J end by 0 bases, with 10 bases between. Germline assignment: CDR1 SGDLS and CDR2 YYNGEE.

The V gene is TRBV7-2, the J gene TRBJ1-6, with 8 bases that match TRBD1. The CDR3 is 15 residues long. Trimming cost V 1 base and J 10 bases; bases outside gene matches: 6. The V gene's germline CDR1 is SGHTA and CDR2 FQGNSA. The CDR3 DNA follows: TGTGCCAGCAGCTTAGGTGGACAGGGATTGTCACCCCTCCACTTT. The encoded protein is CASSLGGQGLSPLHF.

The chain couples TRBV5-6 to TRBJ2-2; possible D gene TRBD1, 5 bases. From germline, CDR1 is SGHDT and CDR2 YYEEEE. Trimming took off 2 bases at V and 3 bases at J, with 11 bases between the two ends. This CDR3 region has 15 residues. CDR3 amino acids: CASSFFGRDTGELFF. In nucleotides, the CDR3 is TGTGCCAGCAGCTTTTTCGGCAGGGACACCGGGGAGCTGTTTTTT.

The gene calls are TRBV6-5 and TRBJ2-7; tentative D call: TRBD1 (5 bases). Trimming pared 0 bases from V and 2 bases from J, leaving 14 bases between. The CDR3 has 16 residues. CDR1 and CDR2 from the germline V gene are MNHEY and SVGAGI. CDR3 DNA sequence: TGTGCCAGCAGTTACTCGACGCGCGACAGCCCCTACGAGCAGTACTTC. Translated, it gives CASSYSTRDSPYEQYF.

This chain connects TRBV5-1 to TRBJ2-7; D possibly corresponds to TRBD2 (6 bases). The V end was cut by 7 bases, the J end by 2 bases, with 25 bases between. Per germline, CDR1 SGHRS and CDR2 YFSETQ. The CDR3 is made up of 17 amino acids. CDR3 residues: CASGPSDGRDPAYEQYF. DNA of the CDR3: TGCGCCAGCGGCCCATCTGACGGGCGGGACCCTGCCTACGAGCAGTACTTC.

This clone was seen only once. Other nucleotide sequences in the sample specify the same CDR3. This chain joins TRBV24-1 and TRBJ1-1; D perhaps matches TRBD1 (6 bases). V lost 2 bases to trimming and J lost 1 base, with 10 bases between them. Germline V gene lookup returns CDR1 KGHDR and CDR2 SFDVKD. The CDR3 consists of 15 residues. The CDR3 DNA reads TGTGCCACCAGTGATTCGGGCAGGGGGAACACTGAAGCTTTCTTT. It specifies CATSDSGRGNTEAFF.

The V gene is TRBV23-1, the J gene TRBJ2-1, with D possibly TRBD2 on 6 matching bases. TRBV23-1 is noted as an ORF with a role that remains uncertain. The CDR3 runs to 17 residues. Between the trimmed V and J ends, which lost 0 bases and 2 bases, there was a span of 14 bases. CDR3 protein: CASSQSWLALPYNEQFF. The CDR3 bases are TGCGCCAGCAGTCAATCGTGGCTAGCGCTACCCTACAATGAGCAGTTCTTC.

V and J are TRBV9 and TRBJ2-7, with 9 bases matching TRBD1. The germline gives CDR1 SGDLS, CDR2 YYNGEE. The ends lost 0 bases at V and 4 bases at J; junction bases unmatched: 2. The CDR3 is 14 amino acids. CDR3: CASSVAGQGYEQYF. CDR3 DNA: TGTGCCAGCAGCGTAGCGGGACAGGGTTACGAGCAGTACTTC.

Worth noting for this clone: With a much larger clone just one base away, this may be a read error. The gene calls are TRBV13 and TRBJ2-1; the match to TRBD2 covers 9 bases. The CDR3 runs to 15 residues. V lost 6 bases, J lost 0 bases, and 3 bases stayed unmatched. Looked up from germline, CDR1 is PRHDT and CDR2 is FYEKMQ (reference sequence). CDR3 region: CASSQLAGSYNEQFF. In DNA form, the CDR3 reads TGTGCCAGCAGTCAACTAGCGGGCTCCTACAATGAGCAGTTCTTC.

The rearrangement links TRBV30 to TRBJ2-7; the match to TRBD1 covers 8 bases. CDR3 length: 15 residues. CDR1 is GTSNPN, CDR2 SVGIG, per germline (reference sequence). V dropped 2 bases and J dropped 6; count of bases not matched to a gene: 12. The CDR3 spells CAWSSGQGVFGEQYF. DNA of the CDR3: TGTGCCTGGAGTTCCGGACAGGGAGTATTTGGCGAGCAGTACTTC.

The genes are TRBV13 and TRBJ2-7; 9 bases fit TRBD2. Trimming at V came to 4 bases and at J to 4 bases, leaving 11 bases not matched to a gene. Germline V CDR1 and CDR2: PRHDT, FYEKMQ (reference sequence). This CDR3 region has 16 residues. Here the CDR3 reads CASSSRGGAGVYEQYF. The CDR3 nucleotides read TGTGCCAGCAGCTCCCGCGGGGGGGCAGGGGTGTACGAGCAGTACTTC.

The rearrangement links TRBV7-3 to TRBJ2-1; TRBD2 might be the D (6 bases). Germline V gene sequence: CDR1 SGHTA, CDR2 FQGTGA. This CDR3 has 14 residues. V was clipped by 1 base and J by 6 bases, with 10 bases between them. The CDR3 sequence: CASSLMGLLNEQFF. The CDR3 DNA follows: TGTGCCAGCAGCTTAATGGGACTCCTCAATGAGCAGTTCTTC.

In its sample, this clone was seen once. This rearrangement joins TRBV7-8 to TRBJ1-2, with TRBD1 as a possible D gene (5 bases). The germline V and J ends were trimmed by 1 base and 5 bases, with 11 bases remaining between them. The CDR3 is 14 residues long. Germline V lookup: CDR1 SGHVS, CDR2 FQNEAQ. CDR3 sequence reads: CASSLVDSGYGYTF. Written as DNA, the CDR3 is TGTGCCAGCAGCTTAGTAGACAGTGGTTATGGCTACACCTTC.